This T cell receptor beta chain was recorded in a study of response to subunit inactivated influenza vaccine. TCRdb used MiXCR to reprocess the RT-PCR reads, holding one entry per CDR3 protein. The sample records 450,000 to 550,000 distinct CDR3 sequences, around 25% being singletons. The CDR3 extends over 14 amino acids. The V gene's germline CDR1 is DFQATT and CDR2 SNEGSKA (reference sequence). Trimming took 4 bases from V and 2 from J; bases not matched to a gene: 6. This clonotype was detected only a few times. V is TRBV20-1 and J is TRBJ2-3, with 7 bases matching TRBD2. The sequenced sample was CD4+ T cells sorted from PBMCs, obtained roughly 5 days after vaccination. The source of this sequence is a man aged 50-60 years who received an inactivated influenza vaccine. Here the CDR3 reads CSAIGREPTDTQYF. CDR3 nucleotide sequence: TGCAGTGCTATTGGGAGGGAACCCACAGATACGCAGTATTTT.